Listed below are T cell receptor beta chains from one sample, sequenced in a study of T cell responses to AZD1222 COVID-19 vaccine. Method: immunoSEQ multiplex PCR; TCRdb's copy keeps in-frame clones and lacks some. The profile shows tens of thousands of clones, around 84% of them singletons. Here the sequenced sample was peripheral blood, taken on day 0 of AZD1222 vaccination. These receptors all stem from an adult in good health. CDR3s include the opening cysteine and the closing phenylalanine or tryptophan. A D gene is named only where the DNA matches it firmly. Clone size is given for some rows only: seen once, a few or many times, or a class if the clone is expanded.

v_gene	j_gene	abundance	d_gene	CDR3nt	CDR3aa
TRBV5-1	TRBJ2-2	NA	NA	TGCGCCAGCAGCTTGGTCCCCGGGGGCAACACCGGGGAGCTGTTTTTT	CASSLVPGGNTGELFF
TRBV4-1	TRBJ1-4	NA	NA	TGCGCCAGCAGCCAAGATATGGCCCGTCGCGAAAAACTGTTTTTT	CASSQDMARREKLFF
TRBV7-2	TRBJ2-7	NA	NA	TGTGCCAGCAGGTCCGGGACCTACGAGCAGTACTTC	CASRSGTYEQYF
TRBV11-3	TRBJ1-1	NA	NA	TGTGCCAGCAGCTTAAACAGCATGAACACTGAAGCTTTCTTT	CASSLNSMNTEAFF
TRBV7-3	TRBJ1-5	NA	NA	TGTGCCAGCAGCCTAAAGGGACACTTTATTCGCAATCAGCCCCAGCATTTT	CASSLKGHFIRNQPQHF
TRBV11-2	TRBJ2-1	NA	TRBD2	TGTGCCAGCTCACTTGCGGGGGGCTCCTACAATGAGCAGTTCTTC	CASSLAGGSYNEQFF
TRBV6-6	TRBJ1-6	NA	NA	TGTGCCAGCAGTTACTCATCAGGGTTTCTTTCACCCCTCCACTTT	CASSYSSGFLSPLHF
TRBV7-3	TRBJ2-2	NA	NA	TGTGCCAGCAGTCCCTTCGATGGGCCCGGGGAGCTGTTTTTT	CASSPFDGPGELFF
TRBV5-6	TRBJ1-5	NA	NA	TGTGCCAGCAGCTCATTTACCGTCAATCAGCCCCAGCATTTT	CASSSFTVNQPQHF
TRBV5-1	TRBJ2-7	NA	NA	TGCGCCAGCAGAGAGGGGACCAACTACGAGCAGTACTTC	CASREGTNYEQYF
TRBV19	TRBJ1-5	NA	NA	TGTGCCAGTAGTATCGGCGGGGAGAGGCCCCAGCATTTT	CASSIGGERPQHF
TRBV15	TRBJ1-2	NA	TRBD1	TGTGCCACCAGCAGAGTGACAGGGAAGGCATACGGCTACACCTTC	CATSRVTGKAYGYTF
TRBV2	TRBJ1-4	NA	TRBD1	TGTGCCAGCAGTCCACCCAGGACAGGGGGGATTGAAAAACTGTTTTTT	CASSPPRTGGIEKLFF
TRBV6-4	TRBJ1-1	NA	NA	TGTGCCAGCAGTGAGGGAGGGGTTGGATTGAACACTGAAGCTTTCTTT	CASSEGGVGLNTEAFF
TRBV6-5	TRBJ2-7	NA	NA	TGTGCCAGCAGTTACGGGGGCCACGAGCAGTACTTC	CASSYGGHEQYF
TRBV7-4	TRBJ1-4	NA	TRBD1	TGTGCCAGCAGCTTAGCAGCGGAGCGAGGGACAGGGGGCGAAAAACTGTTTTTT	CASSLAAERGTGGEKLFF
TRBV28	TRBJ1-3	NA	NA	TGTGCCAGCCGAGCGAGCTCTGGAAACACCATATATTTT	CASRASSGNTIYF
TRBV5-5	TRBJ1-2	few	NA	TGTGCCAGCAGTTCCCCCTCAGGGGCCGGCTATGGCTACACCTTC	CASSSPSGAGYGYTF
TRBV2	TRBJ2-7	NA	NA	TGTGCCAGCAGGCTAAGGGCAGATTACTACGAGCAGTACTTC	CASRLRADYYEQYF
TRBV28	TRBJ2-7	NA	TRBD1	TGTGCCAGCAGTTCGACACAGGGGGCCGGGGGCTTC	CASSSTQGAGGF
TRBV24-1	TRBJ1-5	NA	NA	TGTGCCACCAGTGATTTGGGAACAGCCCTCCGGCCCCAGCATTTT	CATSDLGTALRPQHF
TRBV11-1	TRBJ2-2	NA	TRBD1	TGTGCCAGCAGCCCGACAGGGTCACGGTCCGGGGAGCTGTTTTTT	CASSPTGSRSGELFF
TRBV3-1/TRBV3-2	TRBJ2-7	NA	TRBD1	TGTGCCAGCAGTTCCGGGACAGGGGGCCTTGCCTCCTACGAGCAGTACTTC	CASSSGTGGLASYEQYF
TRBV6-6	TRBJ1-2	NA	NA	TGTGCCAGCAGTTATCAATCCACTTACTATGGCTACACCTTC	CASSYQSTYYGYTF
TRBV12-3/TRBV12-4	TRBJ2-7	NA	NA	TGTGCCAGCAGTCGACAGAGCTCCTACGAGCAGTACTTC	CASSRQSSYEQYF
TRBV5-1	TRBJ2-7	NA	NA	TGCGCCAGCAGCTTGGGGGGGGTCCAAACCTCCTACGAGCAGTACTTC	CASSLGGVQTSYEQYF
TRBV10-3	TRBJ1-1	NA	NA	TGTGCCATCAGTGGGGGGGCGCAGGGAGTCCTCGGCACTGAAGCTTTCTTT	CAISGGAQGVLGTEAFF
TRBV19	TRBJ1-1	few	TRBD1	TGTGCCAGTAGTCCAGGGACAGGGCGGGCTTTCTTT	CASSPGTGRAFF
TRBV7-2	TRBJ2-1	NA	NA	TGTGCCAGCAGCTTAGATTTTGGATACAATGAGCAGTTCTTC	CASSLDFGYNEQFF
TRBV7-2	TRBJ2-5	once	TRBD2	TGTGCCAGCAGTACCGCGGGGGGGAATGGAGAGACCCAGTACTTC	CASSTAGGNGETQYF
TRBV10-3	TRBJ2-1	NA	TRBD2	TGTGCCATCAGTGGGACTAGCGCCTACAATGAGCAGTTCTTC	CAISGTSAYNEQFF
TRBV13	TRBJ2-7	once	NA	TGTGCCAGCAGCTTAGCAGGTGTCTACGAGCAGTACTTC	CASSLAGVYEQYF
TRBV5-5	TRBJ2-7	NA	NA	TGTGCCAGCAGCTTGGCCGGGGGCGGGACCTACGAGCAGTACTTC	CASSLAGGGTYEQYF
TRBV19	TRBJ1-4	NA	TRBD1	TGTGCCAGTAGTTCTCAAGGGACAGGGGCTGGAAAACTGTTTTTT	CASSSQGTGAGKLFF
TRBV13	TRBJ1-2	few	NA	TGTGCCAGCAGCCCAGAAGACTATGGCTACACCTTC	CASSPEDYGYTF
TRBV6-2/TRBV6-3	TRBJ1-1	few	NA	TGTGCCAGCAGTTACAGGTTGACTGAAGCTTTCTTT	CASSYRLTEAFF